A selection of T cell receptor beta chains follows, all from one sample in a study of T cells after yellow fever vaccination. TCRdb used MiXCR to reprocess the 5' RACE reads, holding one entry per CDR3 protein. Found here are 170,000 or so distinct CDR3 sequences, approximately 6.2% of them singletons; the top ten hold about 2.7%. The sample here was CD4+ T cells sorted from PBMCs, taken on the day of the first yellow fever vaccination. The origin of the receptors is a man younger than 30 who received the YFV17D yellow fever vaccine. The CDR3 runs from the conserved cysteine through the conserved F or W. Each record gives: D gene, J gene, V gene, clone size, CDR3 DNA, CDR3 protein. The D gene is left open where the match is weak. Clone size is shown for a subset of rows, as once, few, many or a class of expanded clone.

TRBD1,TRBJ2-1,TRBV12-3/TRBV12-4,few,TGTGCCAGCAGTTTGATGGACAGGAGTAATGAGCAGTTCTTC,CASSLMDRSNEQFF
-,TRBJ2-1,TRBV5-1,-,TGCGCCAGCAGCTTGGAAGCCTTCAGCTCCTACAATGAGCAGTTCTTC,CASSLEAFSSYNEQFF
-,TRBJ2-2,TRBV5-4,many,TGTGCCAGCAGTCGTACAGGGTCGGGAATCACCGGGGAGCTGTTTTTT,CASSRTGSGITGELFF
TRBD1,TRBJ1-2,TRBV5-1,few,TGCGCCAGCAGCTCAGACCCGGGACAGGGATTACATGGCTACACCTTC,CASSSDPGQGLHGYTF
-,TRBJ1-1,TRBV5-5,-,TGTGCCAGCAGCTTGGGGGCCAGCTCGAACACTGAAGCTTTCTTT,CASSLGASSNTEAFF
-,TRBJ2-7,TRBV10-3,few,TGTGCCATCAGGGGGAGAGGGGCCTCCTCCTACGAGCAGTACTTC,CAIRGRGASSYEQYF
-,TRBJ2-2,TRBV12-3/TRBV12-4,-,TGTGCCAGCAGTCCCCGCGCCCACACCGGGGAGCTGTTTTTT,CASSPRAHTGELFF
-,TRBJ1-6,TRBV5-4,many,TGTGCCAGCAGCTTGGACAATTCACCCCTCCACTTT,CASSLDNSPLHF
TRBD1,TRBJ1-3,TRBV6-5,-,TGTGCCAGCAGTCCCGGGACAGGGGGCGCCGCTGGAAACACCATATATTTT,CASSPGTGGAAGNTIYF
TRBD2,TRBJ2-3,TRBV20-1,many,TGCAGTGCTTCAAAGACTAGCGGGGGAACAGATACGCAGTATTTT,CSASKTSGGTDTQYF
-,TRBJ1-6,TRBV19,few,TGTGCCAGTACCATCCGGGACAACCATAATTCACCCCTCCACTTT,CASTIRDNHNSPLHF
-,TRBJ1-3,TRBV9,-,TGTGCCAGCAGCGGCGCAGATCCTGGAAACACCATATATTTT,CASSGADPGNTIYF
TRBD2,TRBJ2-5,TRBV2,many,TGTGCCAGCAGGCGGGGGGAGGTAGAGACCCAGTACTTC,CASRRGEVETQYF
-,TRBJ1-3,TRBV5-4,-,TGTGCCAGCAGCTTGGACGGCTTATCTGGAAACACCATATATTTT,CASSLDGLSGNTIYF
-,TRBJ2-5,TRBV5-1,many,TGCGCCAGCAGCTTCCCGTCCGGGGAGGAGACCCAGTACTTC,CASSFPSGEETQYF
TRBD1,TRBJ1-5,TRBV12-3/TRBV12-4,few,TGTGCCAGCAGTTTAAACCCAGGGGGAGATCAGCCCCAGCATTTT,CASSLNPGGDQPQHF
-,TRBJ2-1,TRBV5-4,-,TGTGCCAGCAGCGAGTATCCCGGTGGGGAGCAGTTCTTC,CASSEYPGGEQFF
-,TRBJ2-5,TRBV7-3,-,TGTGCCAGCAGCTTAATTGGCGGGGAAGAGACCCAGTACTTC,CASSLIGGEETQYF
-,TRBJ2-3,TRBV20-1,-,TGCAGTGCCAGGGGGAGGGGGGCAGATACGCAGTATTTT,CSARGRGADTQYF
TRBD1,TRBJ1-5,TRBV10-3,many,TGTGCCATCAGTGTCCTCCCGACAGGGACTCAGCCCCAGCATTTT,CAISVLPTGTQPQHF
-,TRBJ1-6,TRBV5-5,-,TGTGCCAGCAGCTTGGGGCCCTCAGCCGGTGATTCACCCCTCCACTTT,CASSLGPSAGDSPLHF
-,TRBJ1-4,TRBV15,many,TGTGCCACCAGCAGAAGTGGGGGGAGAGGTGAAAAACTGTTTTTT,CATSRSGGRGEKLFF
-,TRBJ1-1,TRBV19,few,TGTGCCAGTAAAGGGCGCCGGACTGAAGCTTTCTTT,CASKGRRTEAFF
-,TRBJ2-6,TRBV7-2,many,TGTGCCAGCAGCTCCTACACGACAGGACCTGGGGCCAACGTCCTGACTTTC,CASSSYTTGPGANVLTF
TRBD1,TRBJ1-3,TRBV5-1,-,TGCGCCAGCAGCTATGCCGGGACAGGGTCTGGAAACACCATATATTTT,CASSYAGTGSGNTIYF
-,TRBJ2-3,TRBV3-1,-,TGTGCCAGCAGCCAAGCGGGTCAGCCCCGCACAGATACGCAGTATTTT,CASSQAGQPRTDTQYF
-,TRBJ2-1,TRBV5-4,-,TGTGCCAGCAGCCCCCCTGGGGGGCTCCATGAGCAGTTCTTC,CASSPPGGLHEQFF
-,TRBJ1-1,TRBV12-3/TRBV12-4,many,TGTGCCAGCAGAATCAATCTAGCTCCCCGCTACGCTTTCTTT,CASRINLAPRYAFF
-,TRBJ1-1,TRBV20-1,many,TGCAGTGCTGCTCCATCCCTGAACACTGAAGCTTTCTTT,CSAAPSLNTEAFF
TRBD1,TRBJ2-1,TRBV7-6,-,TGTGCCAGCAGCCTGGACAGGGGGGCCAGCAATGAGCAGTTCTTC,CASSLDRGASNEQFF
TRBD2,TRBJ2-1,TRBV4-2,few,TGTGCCAGCAGCCAGACGGGACTAGTCAATGAGCAGTTCTTC,CASSQTGLVNEQFF
TRBD1,TRBJ2-7,TRBV4-1,few,TGCGCCAGCAGCCAAGGACAGGGAAAATCCTACGAGCAGTACTTC,CASSQGQGKSYEQYF
TRBD1,TRBJ1-6,TRBV20-1,few,TGCAGTGCTAGAGCCGGGGGACAGGGGTTTAATTCACCCCTCCACTTT,CSARAGGQGFNSPLHF
-,TRBJ2-1,TRBV5-1,few,TGCGCCAGCAGCCCACTCATGCGGACAACCGTAATGGGTGAGCAGTTCTTC,CASSPLMRTTVMGEQFF
-,TRBJ1-1,TRBV4-2,many,TGTGCCAGCAGCCAAGAGCTGGGGCAGTTGAACACTGAAGCTTTCTTT,CASSQELGQLNTEAFF
-,TRBJ2-2,TRBV5-1,-,TGCGCCAGCAGCTTGGAACTTTTGTGGGGTGGGGAGCTGTTTTTT,CASSLELLWGGELFF
-,TRBJ2-1,TRBV6-5,-,TGTGCCAGCACCGGGACCACTACGGGTGAGCAGTTCTTC,CASTGTTTGEQFF
-,TRBJ2-7,TRBV30,few,TGTGCCTGTCAGTATGCCTACGAGCAGTACTTC,CACQYAYEQYF
TRBD1,TRBJ1-6,TRBV5-6,few,TGTGCCAGCAGCCCCGGGACAGTCGGTTCACCCCTCCACTTT,CASSPGTVGSPLHF
TRBD2,TRBJ2-5,TRBV20-1,many,TGCAGTGCTCCGCGGGGGGCCAGGCAAGAGACCCAGTACTTC,CSAPRGARQETQYF
-,TRBJ2-2,TRBV5-1,many,TGCGCCAGCAGCCCCAACGCGGGCTCCGGGGAGCTGTTTTTT,CASSPNAGSGELFF
-,TRBJ1-4,TRBV5-5,-,TGTGCCAGCAGCTTGTGGGGGACTGAAAAACTGTTTTTT,CASSLWGTEKLFF
-,TRBJ1-1,TRBV30,few,TGTGCCTGGGGTGGGTGGGGACCTACCTCTTTGGGAGCTTTCTTT,CAWGGWGPTSLGAFF
-,TRBJ1-1,TRBV5-1,-,TGCGCCAGCAGCCAACAAAGTTCGGCTTCGAACACTGAAGCTTTCTTT,CASSQQSSASNTEAFF
TRBD2,TRBJ2-5,TRBV24-1,few,TGTGCCACCAGTGATAACTCAGCGGGGGGGCCGTCAGAGACCCAGTACTTC,CATSDNSAGGPSETQYF
-,TRBJ1-5,TRBV6-2/TRBV6-3,-,TGTGCGTCGGCCTTATTAGCTCAGCCCCAGCATTTT,CASALLAQPQHF
TRBD1,TRBJ1-1,TRBV2,-,TGTGCCAGCAATTACAGGGGGCGCGGAACTGAAGCTTTCTTT,CASNYRGRGTEAFF
-,TRBJ1-5,TRBV7-9,-,TGTGCCAGCAGCTTAGCCAGGGACCGGCGAGGGCCCCAGCATTTT,CASSLARDRRGPQHF
-,TRBJ2-3,TRBV5-4,-,TGTGCCAGCAGCTTGGCGGGGTACACAGATACGCAGTATTTT,CASSLAGYTDTQYF
-,TRBJ2-1,TRBV20-1,many,TGCAGTGCTACCCAGGGTATCCACAATGAGCAGTTCTTC,CSATQGIHNEQFF